This entry lists 25 T cell receptor beta chains sequenced from one sample in a study of radiotherapy plus CTLA-4 blockade in lung cancer. Libraries were prepared by immunoSEQ multiplex PCR; TCRdb keeps only in-frame clonotypes and omits some of them. The sample consists of around 91,000 clones, about 91% of them appearing once. The sample in question was peripheral blood, obtained from a patient treated with radiotherapy plus ipilimumab. The receptors were gathered from a human donor with non-small cell lung cancer that progressed on radiotherapy plus ipilimumab.

The J gene is TRBJ2-7, the V gene TRBV6-1, with 7 bases lining up with TRBD2. Germline CDR1 and CDR2: MNHNS and SASEGT. With 7 bases clipped from V and 4 bases from J, the junction kept 10 bases outside the gene matches. The CDR3 is 14 amino acids. CDR3 nucleotide sequence: TGTGCCAGCAAGGGTCGTCCTAGCGGATACGAGCAGTACTTC. Its translation: CASKGRPSGYEQYF.

DNA of the CDR3: TGTGCCCAGACAGGGGGCGAGGGTGAAGCTTTCTTT. This translates into CAQTGGEGEAFF. The chain has TRBV30 and TRBJ1-1; the match to TRBD1 covers 10 bases. Germline assignment: CDR1 GTSNPN and CDR2 SVGIG (reference sequence). The J segment lost 7 bases and the V segment lost 8 bases, leaving 7 bases of the junction unmatched. CDR3 size: 12 residues. Based on the CDR3 plus reference TRBV30 and TRBJ1-1, the full variable domain is SQTIHQWPATLVQPVGSPLSLECTVEGTSNPNLYWYRQAAGRGLQLLFYSVGIGQISSEVPQNLSASRPQDRQFILSSKKLLLSDSGFYLCAQTGGEGEAFFGQGTRLTVV.

The genes are TRBV28 and TRBJ1-2; 7 positions agree with TRBD1. Germline V CDR1 and CDR2: MDHEN, SYDVKM. The CDR3 length is 13 residues. With V trimmed by 5 bases and J by 7 bases, 7 bases remained unmatched. CDR3 residues: CASSQNRGGGYTF. The DNA of the CDR3 is TGTGCCAGCAGTCAAAACAGGGGAGGTGGCTACACCTTC.

This clone was seen a single time. The chain uses TRBV15 and TRBJ2-1, with 9 nucleotides matching TRBD2. The junction had 7 bases not matched to a gene; V was cut back by 3 bases and J by 4 bases. The germline V gene has CDR1 LNHNV and CDR2 YYDKDF (reference sequence). The CDR3 has 16 residues. The CDR3 sequence is CATSSARLAAYNEQFF. In DNA form, the CDR3 reads TGTGCCACCAGCAGTGCAAGACTAGCGGCATACAATGAGCAGTTCTTC.

In this sample, this clone turned up a few times. The V and J genes are TRBV9 and TRBJ1-2; D gene unclear. There are 12 residues in the CDR3. V was clipped by 0 bases and J by 8 bases, with 8 bases between them. Germline lookup yields CDR1 SGDLS and CDR2 YYNGEE. The CDR3 coding sequence is TGTGCCAGCAGCGTAGCTCGGTACGGCTACACCTTC. Its protein is CASSVARYGYTF.

This clone was recorded once. This rearrangement joins TRBV9 to TRBJ2-2; D remains ambiguous. The CDR3 runs to 15 residues. V was trimmed by 6 bases and J by 2 bases, leaving 14 bases between them. CDR1 is SGDLS, CDR2 YYNGEE, per germline. The CDR3 protein is CASTPFVGNTGELFF. In DNA, the CDR3 is TGTGCCAGCACCCCTTTTGTGGGAAACACCGGGGAGCTGTTTTTT.

This clone was seen a handful of times. The V call is TRBV18, the J call TRBJ1-1; maybe TRBD1 (6 bases). CDR1 is KGHSH, CDR2 LQKENI, per germline. The CDR3 sequence is 13 residues long. The V gene lost 3 bases and the J gene lost 7 bases, with 12 bases spanning the gap. The CDR3 spells CASSPMSGDEAFF. The CDR3 DNA reads as TGTGCCAGCTCACCGATGTCAGGGGATGAAGCTTTCTTT.

The chain combines TRBV2 with TRBJ2-7; 9 nucleotides align to TRBD2. Per germline, CDR1 SNHLY and CDR2 FYNNEI. The trim removed 6 bases at V and 0 bases at J, leaving 3 bases unmatched. The CDR3 sequence is 14 residues long. The CDR3 sequence: CASRGSGSSYEQYF. DNA of the CDR3: TGTGCCAGCAGAGGTAGCGGGAGCTCCTACGAGCAGTACTTC.

The rearrangement joins TRBV5-6 to TRBJ2-5; D gene unclear. This CDR3 is 14 amino acids long. Germline V gene lookup returns CDR1 SGHDT and CDR2 YYEEEE. Between the trimmed V and J ends, which lost 3 bases and 1 base, there was a span of 10 bases. In DNA form, the CDR3 reads TGTGCCAGCAGCTCTCTCGTGGTCCAAGAGACCCAGTACTTC. This codes for CASSSLVVQETQYF.

The chain links TRBV6-1 to TRBJ2-1; TRBD2 matches at 10 bases. The junction had 7 bases not matched to a gene; V was cut back by 7 bases and J by 4 bases. Germline CDR1 MNHNS, CDR2 SASEGT. The length of the CDR3 is 15 residues. The CDR3 here is CASNLKREGYNEQFF. The CDR3, as DNA: TGTGCCAGCAACCTAAAGCGGGAGGGATACAATGAGCAGTTCTTC.

The chain combines TRBV27 with TRBJ2-3; the D gene is possibly TRBD2 (6 bases). Deletions cut 7 bases from V and 3 bases from J, with 17 bases between. Germline V gives CDR1 MNHEY, CDR2 SMNVEV (reference sequence). The CDR3 length is 15 residues. The CDR3 reads CASTPGLARTDTQYF. CDR3 coding DNA: TGTGCCAGCACCCCCGGGCTAGCGAGGACAGATACGCAGTATTTT.

The J gene is TRBJ2-5, the V gene TRBV5-4; tentative D call: TRBD2 (6 bases). Germline V CDR1 and CDR2: SGHNT, YYREEE (reference sequence). The CDR3 is 13 amino acids. Between the trimmed V and J ends, which lost 4 bases and 7 bases, there was a span of 14 bases. CDR3 DNA: TGTGCCAGCAGCGATTTAGCGGCAAGGACCCAGTACTTC. Protein product: CASSDLAARTQYF.

The chain employs TRBV10-2 and TRBJ2-7, with TRBD1 as a possible D gene (6 bases). The V and J ends lost 0 bases and 6 bases respectively, with 15 bases between them. The CDR3 has 15 residues. CDR1 is WSHSY and CDR2 is SAAADI in the germline V gene. The CDR3 is CASSESRGGRGEQYF. CDR3 DNA sequence: TGCGCCAGCAGTGAGTCCCGAGGGGGAAGGGGCGAGCAGTACTTC.

This clone was seen just once. The chain recombines TRBV29-1 with TRBJ1-1; D not resolved. This CDR3 spans 12 amino acids. With 6 bases removed from V and 3 bases from J, the gap between germline ends came to 11 bases. Germline V gene lookup returns CDR1 SQVTM and CDR2 ANQGSEA. The CDR3 region is CSVEGLDTEAFF. In DNA, the CDR3 is TGCAGCGTGGAGGGATTGGACACTGAAGCTTTCTTT.

V and J are TRBV18 and TRBJ1-6; maybe TRBD1 (5 bases). V lost 6 bases and J lost 10, with 16 bases in between. CDR1 KGHSH and CDR2 LQKENI come from the germline V gene. This CDR3 has 14 amino acids. The CDR3 here is CASSSDSRGSPLHF. The CDR3 coding sequence is TGTGCCAGCTCTTCCGACAGCCGGGGGTCACCCCTCCACTTT.

The chain employs TRBV18 and TRBJ1-5; 7 bases are shared with TRBD1. Germline CDR1 reads KGHSH; CDR2 reads LQKENI. This CDR3 is built from 15 residues. Trimming at V came to 3 bases and at J to 9 bases, leaving 11 bases not matched to a gene. CDR3 coding DNA: TGTGCCAGCTCACCCCTGACAGGGCCAGGAGGGCCCCAGCATTTT. Amino acids: CASSPLTGPGGPQHF.

A few counts support this clone. The chain recombines TRBV16 with TRBJ2-1, with D maybe TRBD2 (6 bases). V was cut by 0 bases and J by 1 base, with 10 bases left in between. Germline V gene data show CDR1 as KGHSY and CDR2 as FQNENV. The CDR3 extends over 16 amino acids. The CDR3 DNA reads as TGTGCCAGCAGCCAATCCGGGGCGGGATCCTACAATGAGCAGTTCTTC. Encoded protein: CASSQSGAGSYNEQFF.

The CDR3 here is CASSLGGAQGETQYF. The CDR3 region has the DNA TGCGCCAGCAGCCTGGGAGGGGCTCAAGGAGAGACCCAGTACTTC. V usage is TRBV5-1 and J usage is TRBJ2-5, with 7 bases matching TRBD2. Germline V gene data show CDR1 as SGHRS and CDR2 as YFSETQ. The V and J ends lost 4 bases and 4 bases, in that order; junction bases with no gene match: 10. The CDR3 runs to 15 residues. Full variable domain (remainder filled in from reference TRBV5-1 and TRBJ2-5): KAGVTQTPRYLIKTRGQQVTLSCSPISGHRSVSWYQQTPGQGLQFLFEYFSETQRNKGNFPGRFSGRQFSNSRSEMNVSTLELGDSALYLCASSLGGAQGETQYFGPGTRLLVL.

The V and J genes are TRBV9 and TRBJ2-5; TRBD2 agrees at 8 bases. From germline, CDR1 is SGDLS and CDR2 YYNGEE. J was trimmed by 8 bases and V by 0 bases; bases with no gene match: 9. The CDR3 length is 15 residues. The CDR3 DNA follows: TGTGCCAGCAGCGTAGAGGCGGGAGGCTCCGGAACCCAGTACTTC. Protein product: CASSVEAGGSGTQYF.

There are a few counts of this clone. The chain has TRBV5-1 and TRBJ2-7; no firm D call. Trimming took off 0 bases at V and 1 base at J, with 5 bases between the two ends. Per the germline V gene, CDR1 is SGHRS and CDR2 is YFSETQ. CDR3 length: 13 residues. CDR3 bases: TGCGCCAGCAGCTTGGACGGGTCCTACGAGCAGTACTTC. Translated, it gives CASSLDGSYEQYF.

J is TRBJ2-3 and V is TRBV9; a weak D match, TRBD1 (5 bases). The CDR3 length is 17 residues. Trimming removed 0 bases at V and 2 bases at J, with 16 bases between. The germline gives CDR1 SGDLS, CDR2 YYNGEE. CDR3 DNA: TGTGCCAGCAGCGTAGGGGGCAGATCGACCACCACAGATACGCAGTATTTT. This codes for CASSVGGRSTTTDTQYF.

The CDR3 coding sequence is TGTGCCGCCGCGGACAGGTCTTCCACCCCCCATGGCTACACCTTC. Translation gives CAAADRSSTPHGYTF. The gene calls are TRBV10-3 and TRBJ1-2, with 7 bases fitting TRBD1. CDR3 size: 15 residues. Germline V lookup: CDR1 ENHRY, CDR2 SYGVKD. With 11 bases clipped from V and 6 bases from J, the junction kept 18 bases outside the gene matches.

V and J are TRBV7-9 and TRBJ2-1, with 9 bases lining up with TRBD2. CDR1 and CDR2 from the germline V gene are SEHNR and FQNEAQ (reference sequence). The length of the CDR3 is 16 residues. V lost 0 bases to trimming and J lost 6 bases; unmatched junction nucleotides: 6. CDR3 nucleotide sequence: TGTGCCAGCAGCTTAGCGGGCGGGAGGGCCGGCAATGAGCAGTTCTTC. This gives the protein CASSLAGGRAGNEQFF.

V and J are TRBV25-1 and TRBJ1-2, with 8 bases identical to TRBD1. Trimming took 1 base from V and 8 from J; bases not matched to a gene: 15. Germline assignment: CDR1 MGHDK and CDR2 SYGVNS. The CDR3 consists of 17 residues. For the CDR3, the DNA is TGTGCCAGCAGTGAATCCTACAGGGGGGACGGGGATGGCGGCTACACCTTC. Translated: CASSESYRGDGDGGYTF.

V usage is TRBV11-1 and J usage is TRBJ2-5; D is uncertain. CDR3 length: 14 amino acids. From germline, CDR1 is SGHAT and CDR2 FQDESV (reference sequence). V lost 0 bases and J 5 bases, leaving 10 bases between the germline ends. The CDR3 DNA is TGTGCCAGCAGCTTAGCCCAGATGGGGGAGACCCAGTACTTC. Translating gives CASSLAQMGETQYF.